The 29 T cell receptor beta chains listed next were all sequenced from one sample in a study of Graves' ophthalmopathy and Graves' hyperthyroidism. For repertoire sequencing, the TCR beta CDR3 regions were amplified from RNA transcripts. The library came from an HTBI-primed first-round RT-PCR and a second-round multiplex PCR. MiXCR was run by TCRdb on the multiplex PCR reads, yielding one entry per CDR3 protein. The sample lists about 210,000 distinct CDR3 sequences; 25% to 30% were seen once. Sequencing was done on a sample of peripheral blood. All receptors derive from a man aged 45-65 years with Graves' ophthalmopathy.

The chain recombines TRBV28 with TRBJ1-1; 9 nucleotides align to TRBD1. V dropped 7 bases and J dropped 7; count of bases not matched to a gene: 13. CDR3 size: 15 residues. Germline CDR1 and CDR2: MDHEN and SYDVKM. Here the CDR3 DNA reads TGTGCCAGCACCGCTTATGGGACAGGGATTGGTGAAGCTTTCTTT. This encodes CASTAYGTGIGEAFF.

This clonotype was detected many times. The chain couples TRBV20-1 to TRBJ2-5; D uncertain. The germline V gene has CDR1 DFQATT and CDR2 SNEGSKA (reference sequence). This CDR3 has 11 amino acids. Trimming left V 0 bases short and J 5 bases short, with 4 bases between. The CDR3 loop is CSARETETQYF. CDR3 bases: TGCAGTGCTAGAGAAACCGAGACCCAGTACTTC.

The CDR3 protein is CASSLDLTGQYF. CDR3 DNA sequence: TGTGCCAGCAGCTTAGACTTAACGGGGCAGTACTTC. The V and J genes are TRBV7-2 and TRBJ2-7; D not resolved. Germline V gives CDR1 SGHTA, CDR2 FQGNSA. V gave up 1 base and J gave up 9 bases, with 10 bases separating them. The CDR3 extends over 12 amino acids.

The chain uses TRBV25-1 and TRBJ2-7, with TRBD1 matching 7 bases. Per germline, CDR1 MGHDK and CDR2 SYGVNS. After removal of 2 bases from V and 4 bases from J, the junction contained 2 bases not matched to a gene. The CDR3 is 13 amino acids. In DNA form, the CDR3 reads TGTGCCAGCAGTGAAAGGACAGGTTACGAGCAGTACTTC. Protein: CASSERTGYEQYF.

The sample holds many counts of this clonotype. This sequence joins TRBV30 and TRBJ2-5; 12 bases are shared with TRBD1. J gave up 4 bases and V 1 base, and 7 bases lay outside the gene matches. The CDR3 totals 16 residues. Per germline, CDR1 GTSNPN and CDR2 SVGIG (reference sequence). CDR3 amino acids: CAWSAGTGGAGETQYF. The CDR3, as DNA: TGTGCCTGGAGTGCAGGGACAGGGGGCGCGGGAGAGACCCAGTACTTC.

This clonotype was seen many times. The chain joins TRBV6-1 to TRBJ1-1, with a weak D call TRBD1 (5 bases). Between the trimmed V and J ends, which lost 7 bases and 2 bases, there was a span of 17 bases. Germline V gives CDR1 MNHNS, CDR2 SASEGT. This CDR3 contains 15 residues. The CDR3 here is CASKPARGENTEAFF. CDR3 nucleotides: TGTGCCAGCAAGCCGGCCCGGGGGGAAAACACTGAAGCTTTCTTT.

This rearrangement joins TRBV28 to TRBJ2-7; 12 bases are shared with TRBD2. J was trimmed by 3 bases and V by 7 bases; bases with no gene match: 1. This CDR3 is built from 13 residues. CDR1 is MDHEN and CDR2 is SYDVKM in the germline V gene. The DNA of the CDR3 is TGTGCCAGCAAGACTAGCGGGAGCTACGAGCAGTACTTC. This codes for CASKTSGSYEQYF.

This chain links TRBV6-5 with TRBJ1-3; possible D gene TRBD1, 6 bases. The length of the CDR3 is 17 residues. V dropped 0 bases and J dropped 4 bases, with 16 bases sitting between them. Germline CDR1 MNHEY, CDR2 SVGAGI. CDR3 protein: CASSYSIAGAEGNTIYF. For the CDR3, the DNA is TGTGCCAGCAGTTACTCGATCGCGGGGGCGGAAGGAAACACCATATATTTT.

This clonotype was detected many times. CDR3 in amino acids: CASRMTGNNSPLHF. In nucleotides, the CDR3 is TGTGCCAGCAGGATGACAGGGAATAATTCACCCCTCCACTTT. The gene calls are TRBV6-1 and TRBJ1-6, with 7 bases identical to TRBD1. J was trimmed by 5 bases and V by 6 bases; bases with no gene match: 4. The CDR3 covers 14 residues. CDR1 MNHNS and CDR2 SASEGT come from the germline V gene.

This clonotype occurred many times. The rearrangement links TRBV28 to TRBJ2-4; D might be TRBD2 (5 bases). This CDR3 has 16 amino acids. Trimming removed 0 bases at V and 6 bases at J, with 15 bases between. CDR1 and CDR2 from the germline V gene are MDHEN and SYDVKM. The DNA for the CDR3 is TGTGCCAGCAGTTTATGGGACGGGGTCTCCAGAAACATTCAGTACTTC. Translation: CASSLWDGVSRNIQYF.

Many counts were recorded for this clonotype. This chain links TRBV15 with TRBJ2-3; a possible D gene is TRBD2 (6 bases). The CDR3 spans 16 residues. Trimming cost V 0 bases and J 2 bases, with 12 bases left between them. Germline CDR1 reads LNHNV; CDR2 reads YYDKDF (reference sequence). DNA for the CDR3: TGTGCCACCAGCAGAGATCGGGCGGGAACCACAGATACGCAGTATTTT. It yields the protein CATSRDRAGTTDTQYF.

This clonotype occurred many times. This chain uses TRBV7-2 with TRBJ2-7; D might be TRBD2 (6 bases). The CDR3 consists of 13 residues. V was cut by 5 bases and J by 5 bases, with 13 bases left in between. Germline V gives CDR1 SGHTA, CDR2 FQGNSA. CDR3 in DNA: TGTGCCAGCAGCCGACTAGTAGAGCACGAGCAGTACTTC. It yields the protein CASSRLVEHEQYF. Variable domain in full (rest from reference TRBV7-2 and TRBJ2-7): GAGVSQSPSNKVTEKGKDVELRCDPISGHTALYWYRQSLGQGLEFLIYFQGNSAPDKSGLPSDRFSAERTGGSVSTLTIQRTQQEDSAVYLCASSRLVEHEQYFGPGTRLTVT.

The CDR3 loop reads CASETSGNYEQYF. The DNA of the CDR3 is TGTGCCAGTGAGACTAGCGGAAACTACGAGCAGTACTTC. The V call is TRBV7-2, the J call TRBJ2-7, with 9 bases that match TRBD2. This CDR3 is 13 amino acids long. From germline, CDR1 is SGHTA and CDR2 FQGNSA. Trimming at V came to 9 bases and at J to 3 bases, leaving 6 bases not matched to a gene.

This clonotype has ten or more counts. The chain links TRBV3-1 to TRBJ1-1; the D gene is possibly TRBD1 (5 bases). Germline V lookup: CDR1 LGHDT, CDR2 YNNKEL (reference sequence). V lost 2 bases and J 2 bases, leaving 12 bases between the germline ends. The CDR3 sequence is 15 residues long. This CDR3 reads CASSQLGQTNTEAFF. The CDR3, as DNA: TGTGCCAGCAGCCAACTCGGACAAACCAACACTGAAGCTTTCTTT. Complete variable domain (other parts from reference TRBV3-1 and TRBJ1-1): DTAVSQTPKYLVTQMGNDKSIKCEQNLGHDTMYWYKQDSKKFLKIMFSYNNKELIINETVPNRFSPKSPDKAHLNLHINSLELGDSAVYFCASSQLGQTNTEAFFGQGTRLTVV.

Ten or more counts support this clonotype. Just one base apart from a much larger clone, this may be a read error. The conserved final phenylalanine or tryptophan is absent from the CDR3, which likely points to a read error. The chain combines TRBV30 with TRBJ1-2; D gene unclear. Germline values: CDR1 GTSNPN, CDR2 SVGIG (reference sequence). V was trimmed by 0 bases and J by 8 bases, leaving 16 bases between them. CDR3 size: 14 residues. The CDR3 nucleotides are TGTGCCTGGAGTGTAACGGGGAGTCGATGGGGCTACACCCTC. It yields the protein CAWSVTGSRWGYTL.

This clonotype was recorded at least ten times. The chain links TRBV29-1 to TRBJ1-5; D uncertain. Germline V gene data show CDR1 as SQVTM and CDR2 as ANQGSEA. The CDR3 covers 13 residues. Deletions cut 4 bases from V and 1 base from J, with 8 bases between. CDR3 coding DNA: TGCAGCGTTGTGGTCGCCAGCAATCAGCCCCAGCATTTT. Translated: CSVVVASNQPQHF.

This clonotype has only a few counts. V is TRBV11-3 and J is TRBJ2-5; D not certain. V was cut by 5 bases and J by 5 bases, with 12 bases left in between. CDR3 length: 13 residues. Per germline, CDR1 SGHNT and CDR2 YENEEA. As DNA, the CDR3 is TGTGCCAGCAGCCCCAATGGGCAGGAGACCCAGTACTTC. Its translation is CASSPNGQETQYF.

At least ten counts were recorded for this clonotype. J is TRBJ1-1 and V is TRBV6-5; 7 positions agree with TRBD1. This CDR3 spans 15 amino acids. Trimming took 8 bases from V and 4 from J; bases not matched to a gene: 13. CDR1 MNHEY and CDR2 SVGAGI come from the germline V gene. In DNA form, the CDR3 reads TGTGCCAGCGGGGGGAGGAAGGGGGCCGGCACTGAAGCTTTCTTT. Its protein product is CASGGRKGAGTEAFF.

The chain carries TRBV28 and TRBJ2-7; 14 bases fit TRBD2. Unmatched junction bases numbered 14, after V lost 4 bases and J lost 0 bases. In germline, CDR1 is MDHEN, CDR2 SYDVKM. The CDR3 totals 20 residues. The CDR3 region is CASSSAWTSGRRPSSYEQYF. For the CDR3, the DNA is TGTGCCAGCAGTTCCGCCTGGACTAGCGGGAGGCGACCTAGCTCCTACGAGCAGTACTTC. Using reference TRBV28 and TRBJ2-7 for the parts outside the CDR3, the full variable domain is DVKVTQSSRYLVKRTGEKVFLECVQDMDHENMFWYRQDPGLGLRLIYFSYDVKMKEKGDIPEGYSVSREKKERFSLILESASTNQTSMYLCASSSAWTSGRRPSSYEQYFGPGTRLTVT.

Notes on this clonotype: The CDR3 carries no conserved terminal phenylalanine or tryptophan, so it likely arises from a read error. The chain joins TRBV24-1 to TRBJ2-7, with TRBD2 matching 13 bases. The CDR3 is made up of 16 amino acids. Looked up from germline, CDR1 is KGHDR and CDR2 is SFDVKD. V lost 4 bases, J lost 3 bases, and 5 bases stayed unmatched. The CDR3 DNA reads as TGTGCCACCAGTGACACGCGGACTAGCGGGAGCTACGAGCAGTACTCA. Translating gives CATSDTRTSGSYEQYS.

This clonotype turned up a few times. The rearrangement links TRBV20-1 to TRBJ2-5, with 8 nucleotides matching TRBD2. V dropped 5 bases and J dropped 5; count of bases not matched to a gene: 7. There are 13 residues in the CDR3. CDR1 is DFQATT and CDR2 is SNEGSKA in the germline V gene (reference sequence). CDR3 in DNA: TGCAGTGCTCGAGCGGGGGCAGGGGAGACCCAGTACTTC. Protein: CSARAGAGETQYF.

This clonotype was seen at least ten times. The gene calls are TRBV5-1 and TRBJ2-7, with 11 bases that match TRBD1. The CDR3 covers 14 residues. Trimming removed 4 bases from V and 6 bases from J; junction bases left unmatched: 6. Germline CDR1 and CDR2: SGHRS and YFSETQ. In DNA form, the CDR3 reads TGCGCCAGCAGCGATGAGGACAGGGGGCTCGAGCAGTACTTC. Translation gives CASSDEDRGLEQYF.

This clonotype appeared many times. The rearrangement links TRBV6-1 to TRBJ1-5; no definite D call. Germline-derived CDR1 and CDR2 are MNHNS and SASEGT. The CDR3 has 11 residues. Deletions cut 4 bases from V and 4 bases from J, with 2 bases between. The CDR3 coding sequence is TGTGCCAGCAGTGTTAATCAGCCCCAGCATTTT. Translation gives CASSVNQPQHF.

This clonotype has ten or more counts. The chain has TRBV28 and TRBJ1-6; D is uncertain. The CDR3 has 14 residues. CDR1 and CDR2 (germline): MDHEN, SYDVKM. V lost 3 bases and J 5 bases, leaving 8 bases between the germline ends. The CDR3 reads CASSFRGNNSPLHF. DNA for the CDR3: TGTGCCAGCAGTTTCAGAGGGAATAATTCACCCCTCCACTTT.

At least ten counts were recorded for this clonotype. The chain combines TRBV6-2 or TRBV6-3 with TRBJ2-2; D is uncertain. The CDR3 runs to 15 residues. The V end lost 3 bases, the J end lost 6 bases, and 14 bases lay between the germline ends. Germline assignment: CDR1 MNHEY and CDR2 SVGEGT. The CDR3 region has the DNA TGTGCCAGCAGTTATTCCGGTGTTGGTGCCGGGGAGCTGTTTTTT. Residues: CASSYSGVGAGELFF.

This clonotype was recorded at least ten times. The chain is built from TRBV7-2 and TRBJ2-7; D gene ambiguous. Between the trimmed V and J ends, which lost 1 base and 2 bases, there was a span of 3 bases. The CDR3 sequence is 12 residues long. Germline V lookup: CDR1 SGHTA, CDR2 FQGNSA. In DNA form, the CDR3 reads TGTGCCAGCAGCTTAGACGCCTACGAGCAGTACTTC. It encodes CASSLDAYEQYF. The full variable domain, in which reference TRBV7-2 and TRBJ2-7 provide the parts outside the CDR3, is GAGVSQSPSNKVTEKGKDVELRCDPISGHTALYWYRQSLGQGLEFLIYFQGNSAPDKSGLPSDRFSAERTGGSVSTLTIQRTQQEDSAVYLCASSLDAYEQYFGPGTRLTVT.

This clonotype was seen at least ten times. This sequence joins TRBV28 and TRBJ2-7, with 7 bases matching TRBD2. The V segment lost 8 bases and the J segment 3 bases; nucleotides outside the gene matches: 13. Germline V lookup: CDR1 MDHEN, CDR2 SYDVKM. The CDR3 is 15 residues long. The CDR3 reads CASGTRSGGIYEQYF. The CDR3 DNA reads as TGTGCCAGCGGAACCCGGTCGGGGGGTATCTACGAGCAGTACTTC.

This clonotype came up many times. This sequence joins TRBV28 and TRBJ1-5; 7 bases fit TRBD1. V was clipped by 2 bases and J by 1 base; unmatched bases: 2. The CDR3 is 15 residues long. Germline-derived CDR1 and CDR2 are MDHEN and SYDVKM. As DNA, the CDR3 is TGTGCCAGCAGTTTAGGGACAGAAAGCAATCAGCCCCAGCATTTT. As protein: CASSLGTESNQPQHF.

The chain carries TRBV7-9 and TRBJ1-2; D perhaps matches TRBD1 (5 bases). The V gene lost 5 bases and the J gene lost 4 bases, with 11 bases spanning the gap. Germline values: CDR1 SEHNR, CDR2 FQNEAQ (reference sequence). CDR3 length: 13 residues. CDR3 nucleotides: TGTGCCAGCAGCCCGACGGACACCTATGGCTACACCTTC. Protein product: CASSPTDTYGYTF.